The 11 T cell receptor beta chains presented below share a single source sample, sequenced in a study of T-cell memory formation after mild COVID-19. In TCRdb, the 5' RACE reads were re-called with MiXCR into one record per CDR3 protein. The sample has around 150,000 distinct CDR3 sequences, more than 14% seen once. The specimen sequenced was PBMCs or a T cell subset sorted from them (not recorded which). The receptors here all came from an adult woman who had mild COVID-19 (a few samples of this study predate the infection). Cell type and time point are not known.

This clonotype was seen only a few times. The V and J genes are TRBV5-4 and TRBJ2-3; perhaps TRBD2 as D (6 bases). In germline, CDR1 is SGHNT, CDR2 YYREEE (reference sequence). The CDR3 has 15 amino acids. Trimming shortened V by 0 bases and J by 4 bases, and 12 bases separated the two germline ends. The CDR3 loop reads CASSLGRGSPDTQYF. CDR3 nucleotides: TGTGCCAGCAGCTTGGGGCGGGGATCCCCAGATACGCAGTATTTT.

V usage is TRBV27 and J usage is TRBJ2-7; D call uncertain. The CDR3 loop spans 13 amino acids. Germline CDR1 MNHEY, CDR2 SMNVEV (reference sequence). V lost 5 bases, J lost 0 bases, and 8 bases lay in between. The CDR3 nucleotides read TGTGCCAGCAGTCGAAGACCCTCCTACGAGCAGTACTTC. It yields the protein CASSRRPSYEQYF.

This clonotype was counted many times. This chain joins TRBV6-5 and TRBJ1-6; 8 nucleotides line up with TRBD1. This CDR3 is built from 15 residues. After removal of 0 bases from V and 10 bases from J, the junction contained 5 bases not matched to a gene. Germline V gives CDR1 MNHEY, CDR2 SVGAGI. CDR3 loop: CASSYSDRGTSPLHF. In DNA, the CDR3 is TGTGCCAGCAGTTACTCAGACAGGGGAACCTCACCCCTCCACTTT.

V and J are TRBV7-9 and TRBJ2-7; no clear D gene. V lost 5 bases and J 4 bases, leaving 9 bases between the germline ends. In germline, CDR1 is SEHNR, CDR2 FQNEAQ (reference sequence). This CDR3 is 12 amino acids long. The DNA of the CDR3 is TGTGCCAGCAGCATCTCGGTTTACGAGCAGTACTTC. Translating it yields CASSISVYEQYF.

This clonotype was seen only a few times. V gene TRBV7-2 combines with J gene TRBJ2-5, with TRBD2 identical over 8 bases. V lost 6 bases, J lost 4 bases, and 13 bases stayed unmatched. Germline loops: CDR1 SGHTA, CDR2 FQGNSA. This CDR3 has 16 residues. CDR3 nucleotides: TGTGCCAGCAGGATTCCCGGGGGGGGGATTGGAGAGACCCAGTACTTC. Amino acids: CASRIPGGGIGETQYF.

V is TRBV6-6 and J is TRBJ2-7; 8 bases fit TRBD1. Germline V gives CDR1 MNHNY, CDR2 SVGAGI (reference sequence). The CDR3 spans 14 residues. V shed 2 bases, J shed 6 bases, and the junction held 6 bases outside the gene matches. The CDR3 is CASSYVDRVGEQYF. The CDR3 DNA is TGTGCCAGCAGTTACGTGGACAGGGTCGGCGAGCAGTACTTC.

The V gene is TRBV28, the J gene TRBJ1-1; D perhaps matches TRBD1 (5 bases). Germline CDR1 reads MDHEN; CDR2 reads SYDVKM. CDR3 length: 12 residues. Trimming took 4 bases from V and 4 from J, leaving 7 bases between them. The CDR3 region is CASSSGSTEAFF. Here the CDR3 DNA reads TGTGCCAGCAGTTCAGGGAGCACTGAAGCTTTCTTT.

The chain is built from TRBV12-3 or TRBV12-4 and TRBJ2-1; the D is unclear. The CDR3 covers 12 residues. The germline V and J ends were trimmed by 3 bases and 7 bases, with 7 bases remaining between them. The chain's CDR3 is CASSFPRNEQFF. The CDR3 DNA is TGTGCCAGCAGTTTTCCCAGGAATGAGCAGTTCTTC.

This clonotype has just a few counts. The chain is built from TRBV7-9 and TRBJ1-4, with TRBD1 matching 8 bases. V trimming: 3 bases; J trimming: 6 bases; junction bases outside the gene matches: 3. Germline V lookup: CDR1 SEHNR, CDR2 FQNEAQ (reference sequence). The CDR3 is 14 residues long. CDR3 sequence reads: CASSLDREYEKLFF. The CDR3 region has the DNA TGTGCCAGCAGCTTGGACAGGGAGTATGAAAAACTGTTTTTT.

The rearrangement links TRBV12-3 or TRBV12-4 to TRBJ2-4, with D possibly matching TRBD2 (5 bases). V lost 1 base, J lost 4 bases, and 5 bases lay in between. The CDR3 totals 13 residues. The CDR3 here is CASSLGEKNIQYF. The CDR3 DNA is TGTGCCAGCAGTTTAGGGGAGAAAAACATTCAGTACTTC.

In this sample, this clonotype turned up a few times. The chain joins TRBV12-3 or TRBV12-4 to TRBJ1-4; D not resolved. The CDR3 spans 15 residues. Trimming removed 3 bases from V and 8 bases from J, with 16 bases in between. The CDR3 spells CASSFTTETGEKLFF. The DNA of the CDR3 is TGTGCCAGCAGTTTTACCACTGAAACGGGGGAAAAACTGTTTTTT.